The 14 T cell receptor beta chains given below trace back to one sample, sequenced in a study of blood T cells in healthy people across ages. The second PCR ran roughly 7 to 12 cycles with a sample-barcoded 5' primer and J-beta primers. TCRdb called the 5' RACE reads again in MiXCR, with one record for every CDR3 protein. The repertoire consists of around 1,600,000 distinct CDR3 sequences, with approximately 43% occurring once and the leading ten covering roughly 3.7%. The sequencing input was blood. Receptor source: a woman younger than 35 in good health.

The table lists this clonotype with a few counts. The V call is TRBV6-5, the J call TRBJ2-7; 12 nucleotides line up with TRBD1. The CDR3 totals 14 residues. Germline V gene data show CDR1 as MNHEY and CDR2 as SVGAGI. V was clipped by 7 bases and J by 6 bases; unmatched bases: 7. The CDR3 coding sequence is TGTGCCAGCAAAGAGAGGGACAGGGGGCCCGAGCAGTACTTC. Translated: CASKERDRGPEQYF.

This clonotype was detected only a few times. This chain uses TRBV6-2 or TRBV6-3 with TRBJ2-4, with D tentatively TRBD2 (5 bases). This CDR3 comprises 14 residues. The germline V gene has CDR1 MNHEY and CDR2 SVGEGT. V was trimmed by 2 bases and J by 7 bases, leaving 12 bases between them. The CDR3 here is CASSYGRVGNIQYF. Here the CDR3 DNA reads TGTGCCAGCAGTTACGGGCGGGTTGGCAACATTCAGTACTTC.

The V gene is TRBV2, the J gene TRBJ1-5, with D unresolved. This CDR3 region has 14 residues. Germline V lookup: CDR1 SNHLY, CDR2 FYNNEI. V was shortened by 4 bases and J by 5 bases, with 12 bases between the two germline ends. This chain's CDR3 is CASSAESDDQPQHF. CDR3 coding DNA: TGTGCCAGCAGTGCAGAGTCAGATGATCAGCCCCAGCATTTT.

There are many counts of this clonotype. This sequence joins TRBV5-1 and TRBJ1-2; D is undetermined. Germline V gives CDR1 SGHRS, CDR2 YFSETQ. Trimming removed 5 bases at V and 2 bases at J, with 13 bases between. The CDR3 runs to 14 residues. The CDR3 is CASSRAEQNYGYTF. CDR3 bases: TGCGCCAGCAGTCGTGCAGAACAAAACTATGGCTACACCTTC.

A few counts support this clonotype. The genes are TRBV28 and TRBJ1-2; D is undetermined. CDR3 length: 13 amino acids. Germline lookup yields CDR1 MDHEN and CDR2 SYDVKM. V gave up 3 bases and J gave up 6 bases, with 11 bases separating them. The CDR3 sequence: CASSFYPQDGYTF. In DNA, the CDR3 is TGTGCCAGCAGTTTTTATCCCCAGGATGGCTACACCTTC.

The chain couples TRBV6-2 or TRBV6-3 to TRBJ1-3; D is ambiguous. With 2 bases removed from V and 4 bases from J, the gap between germline ends came to 15 bases. This CDR3 is 16 amino acids long. Germline CDR1 and CDR2: MNHEY and SVGEGT. CDR3: CASSYHQSAAGNTIYF. In DNA form, the CDR3 reads TGTGCCAGCAGTTACCACCAGAGCGCAGCCGGAAACACCATATATTTT.

This clonotype was observed a handful of times. This chain links TRBV6-5 with TRBJ2-1; 7 bases line up with TRBD1. Germline values: CDR1 MNHEY, CDR2 SVGAGI. Losses at the gene ends were 6 bases for V and 0 bases for J; bases not matched to a gene: 5. This CDR3 spans 15 amino acids. The CDR3 DNA is TGTGCCAGCAGGCAGGGGGTTCTCTCCTACAATGAGCAGTTCTTC. Encoded protein: CASRQGVLSYNEQFF.

The chain uses TRBV6-2 or TRBV6-3 and TRBJ2-1, with a possible D match to TRBD1 (6 bases). CDR3 length: 15 residues. CDR1 is MNHEY and CDR2 is SVGEGT in the germline V gene. The V gene lost 2 bases and the J gene lost 8 bases, with 16 bases spanning the gap. The CDR3 is CASSYGARGIHEQFF. In nucleotides, the CDR3 is TGTGCCAGCAGTTACGGGGCCAGGGGAATCCATGAGCAGTTCTTC.

This chain joins TRBV20-1 and TRBJ2-5, with 9 nucleotides matching TRBD2. Germline V CDR1 and CDR2: DFQATT, SNEGSKA (reference sequence). V gave up 0 bases and J gave up 3 bases; unmatched junction bases: 8. The CDR3 is 16 residues long. CDR3 nucleotide sequence: TGCAGTGCTAGAGATATCGGCGGGGGGGCCGAAGAGACCCAGTACTTC. Translation gives CSARDIGGGAEETQYF.

The chain uses TRBV20-1 and TRBJ2-7, with 7 nucleotides matching TRBD1. The germline V gene has CDR1 DFQATT and CDR2 SNEGSKA (reference sequence). The CDR3 loop spans 13 amino acids. J gave up 7 bases and V 6 bases, and 12 bases lay outside the gene matches. In DNA form, the CDR3 reads TGCAGTGCCCTCGGACAGGATGGCAATGAGCAGTACTTC. Residues: CSALGQDGNEQYF.

The chain carries TRBV7-2 and TRBJ2-5, with TRBD2 as a possible D gene (6 bases). The germline CDR1 and CDR2 sequences are SGHTA and FQGNSA. The CDR3 sequence is 15 residues long. Between the trimmed V and J ends, which lost 6 bases and 3 bases, there was a span of 17 bases. This CDR3 reads CASSYAGTSEETQYF. Here the CDR3 DNA reads TGTGCCAGCAGTTACGCTGGGACTTCTGAAGAGACCCAGTACTTC.

The sample holds a few counts of this clonotype. V and J are TRBV6-1 and TRBJ1-2; perhaps TRBD1 as D (5 bases). V was trimmed by 6 bases and J by 4 bases, leaving 12 bases between them. Germline lookup yields CDR1 MNHNS and CDR2 SASEGT. The CDR3 covers 13 residues. The DNA of the CDR3 is TGTGCCAGCAGCCCCTCGGGGGTCTATGGCTACACCTTC. Translation: CASSPSGVYGYTF.

This clonotype was seen many times. The V and J genes are TRBV12-3 or TRBV12-4 and TRBJ1-4, with TRBD1 identical over 8 bases. V shed 9 bases, J shed 8 bases, and the junction held 8 bases outside the gene matches. The CDR3 has 13 residues. CDR3 coding DNA: TGTGCCAGTACAGGGACAGGATGGGAAAAACTGTTTTTT. Translating it yields CASTGTGWEKLFF.

V usage is TRBV19 and J usage is TRBJ2-4, with 11 bases identical to TRBD1. Matching the DNA end better, TRBJ2-7 makes the J call doubtful. The CDR3 sequence is 15 residues long. Per the germline V gene, CDR1 is LNHDA and CDR2 is SQIVND (reference sequence). This CDR3 is CASSTGTGGSYEQYF. The CDR3 DNA reads as TGTGCCAGTAGTACCGGGACAGGGGGCTCCTACGAGCAGTACTTC.